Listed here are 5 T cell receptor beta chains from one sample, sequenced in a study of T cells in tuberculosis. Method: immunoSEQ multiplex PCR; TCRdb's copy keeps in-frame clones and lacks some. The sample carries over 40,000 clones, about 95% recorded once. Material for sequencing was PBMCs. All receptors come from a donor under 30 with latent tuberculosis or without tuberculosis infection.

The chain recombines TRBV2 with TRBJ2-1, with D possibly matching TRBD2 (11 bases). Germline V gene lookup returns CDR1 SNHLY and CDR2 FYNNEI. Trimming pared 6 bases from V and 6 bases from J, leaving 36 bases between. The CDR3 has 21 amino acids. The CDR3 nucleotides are TGTGCCAGCAGCGCCGGAATTGGGACAGGGGTGACTAGCGGGACGGGCAATGAGCAGTTCTTC. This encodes CASSAGIGTGVTSGTGNEQFF.

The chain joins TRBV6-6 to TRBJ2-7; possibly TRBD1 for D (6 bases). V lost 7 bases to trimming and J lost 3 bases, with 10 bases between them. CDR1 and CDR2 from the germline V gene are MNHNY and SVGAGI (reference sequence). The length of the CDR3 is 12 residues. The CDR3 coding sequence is TGTGCCAGCAAAACAGGGAACTACGAGCAGTACTTC. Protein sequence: CASKTGNYEQYF.

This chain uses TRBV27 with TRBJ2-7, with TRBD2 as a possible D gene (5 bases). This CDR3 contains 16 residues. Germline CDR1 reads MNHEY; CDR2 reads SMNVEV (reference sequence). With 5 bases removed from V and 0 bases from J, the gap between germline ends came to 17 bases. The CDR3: CASSPNKLVSSYEQYF. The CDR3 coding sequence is TGTGCCAGCAGTCCCAACAAACTAGTCTCCTCCTACGAGCAGTACTTC.

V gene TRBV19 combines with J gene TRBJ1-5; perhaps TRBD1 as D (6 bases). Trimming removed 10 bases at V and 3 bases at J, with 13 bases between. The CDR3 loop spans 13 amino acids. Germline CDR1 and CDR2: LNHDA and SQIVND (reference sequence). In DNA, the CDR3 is TGTGCCACAGATCGGGGGGCCAATCAGCCCCAGCATTTT. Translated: CATDRGANQPQHF.

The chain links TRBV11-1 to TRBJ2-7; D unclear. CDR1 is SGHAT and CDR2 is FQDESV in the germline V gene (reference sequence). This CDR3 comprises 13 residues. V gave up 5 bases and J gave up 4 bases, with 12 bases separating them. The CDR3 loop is CASSPGETYEQYF. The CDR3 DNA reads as TGTGCCAGCAGCCCCGGAGAAACGTACGAGCAGTACTTC. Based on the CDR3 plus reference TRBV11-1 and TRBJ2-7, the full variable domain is EAEVAQSPRYKITEKSQAVAFWCDPISGHATLYWYRQILGQGPELLVQFQDESVVDDSQLPKDRFSAERLKGVDSTLKIQPAELGDSAMYLCASSPGETYEQYFGPGTRLTVT.